This entry describes one T cell receptor beta chain. The germline V gene encodes CDR1 SGHDT and CDR2 YYEEEE. The CDR3 has 12 amino acids. Trimming took 1 base from V and 2 from J, leaving 4 bases between them. This specimen belongs to a study of cytomegalovirus exposure and HLA in healthy donors. PCR primers comprised 60 Vbeta and 13 Jbeta primers. Libraries were prepared by immunoSEQ multiplex PCR; TCRdb keeps only in-frame clonotypes and omits some of them. The top ten clones hold about 5% of a sample with approximately 110,000 clones, around 77% of them seen once. Source material: PBMCs. This clonotype was obtained from a woman in her twenties or thirties in good health and CMV-seropositive. This chain links TRBV5-6 with TRBJ2-7; no clear D gene. The CDR3: CASSLLAYEQYF. As DNA, the CDR3 is TGTGCCAGCAGCTTGCTAGCCTACGAGCAGTACTTC. Supplemented by reference TRBV5-6 and TRBJ2-7, the full variable domain reads DAGVTQSPTHLIKTRGQQVTLRCSPKSGHDTVSWYQQALGQGPQFIFQYYEEEERQRGNFPDRFSGHQFPNYSSELNVNALLLGDSALYLCASSLLAYEQYFGPGTRLTVT.